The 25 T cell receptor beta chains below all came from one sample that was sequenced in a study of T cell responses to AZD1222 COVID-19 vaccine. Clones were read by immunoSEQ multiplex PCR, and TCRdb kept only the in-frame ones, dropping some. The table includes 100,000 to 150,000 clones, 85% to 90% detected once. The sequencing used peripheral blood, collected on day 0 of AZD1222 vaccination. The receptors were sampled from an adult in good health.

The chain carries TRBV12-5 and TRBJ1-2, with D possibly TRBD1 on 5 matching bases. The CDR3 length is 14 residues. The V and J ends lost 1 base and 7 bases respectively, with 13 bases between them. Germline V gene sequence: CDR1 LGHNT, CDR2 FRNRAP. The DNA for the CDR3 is TGTGCTAGTGGTTTGGAGGGGACGGTCGGTGGCTACACCTTC. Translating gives CASGLEGTVGGYTF. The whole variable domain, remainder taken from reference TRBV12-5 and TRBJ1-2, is DARVTQTPRHKVTEMGQEVTMRCQPILGHNTVFWYRQTMMQGLELLAYFRNRAPLDDSGMPKDRFSAEMPDATLATLKIQPSEPRDSAVYFCASGLEGTVGGYTFGSGTRLTVV.

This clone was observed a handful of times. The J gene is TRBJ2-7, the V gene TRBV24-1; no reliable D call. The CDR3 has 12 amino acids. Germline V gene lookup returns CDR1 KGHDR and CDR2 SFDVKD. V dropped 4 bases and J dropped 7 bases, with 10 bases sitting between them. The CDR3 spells CATSDSPWEQYF. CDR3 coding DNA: TGTGCCACCAGTGACTCCCCCTGGGAGCAGTACTTC.

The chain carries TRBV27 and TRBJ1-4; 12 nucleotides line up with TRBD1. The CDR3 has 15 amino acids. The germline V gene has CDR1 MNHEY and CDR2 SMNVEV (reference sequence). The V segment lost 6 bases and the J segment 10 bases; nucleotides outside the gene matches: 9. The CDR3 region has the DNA TGTGCCAGCAGAGACTCCGGGACAGGGGGCGTAAAACTGTTTTTT. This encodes CASRDSGTGGVKLFF.

The CDR3 protein is CSVGGSYGYTF. The CDR3 DNA sequence: TGCAGCGTTGGAGGTAGCTATGGCTACACCTTC. V usage is TRBV29-1 and J usage is TRBJ1-2; D remains unclear. The CDR3 covers 11 residues. Germline V lookup: CDR1 SQVTM, CDR2 ANQGSEA. The germline V and J ends were trimmed by 4 bases and 4 bases, with 7 bases remaining between them.

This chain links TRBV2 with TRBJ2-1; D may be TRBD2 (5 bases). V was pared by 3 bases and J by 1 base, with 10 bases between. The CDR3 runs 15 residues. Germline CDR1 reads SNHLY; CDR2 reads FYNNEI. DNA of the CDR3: TGTGCCAGCAGTGAGGAGAGGGCTTCCTACAATGAGCAGTTCTTC. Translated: CASSEERASYNEQFF.

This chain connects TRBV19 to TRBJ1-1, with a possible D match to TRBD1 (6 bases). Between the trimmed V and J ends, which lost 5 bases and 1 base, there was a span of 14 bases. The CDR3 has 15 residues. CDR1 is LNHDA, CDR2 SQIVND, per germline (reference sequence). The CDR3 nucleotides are TGTGCCAGTAGTGCTTCAGGGGTGGGGAACACTGAAGCTTTCTTT. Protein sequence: CASSASGVGNTEAFF.

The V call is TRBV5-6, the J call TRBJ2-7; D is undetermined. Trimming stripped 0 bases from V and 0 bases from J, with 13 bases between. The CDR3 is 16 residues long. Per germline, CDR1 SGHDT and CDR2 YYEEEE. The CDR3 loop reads CASSLAVGLSSYEQYF. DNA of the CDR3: TGTGCCAGCAGCTTGGCCGTCGGGTTAAGCTCCTACGAGCAGTACTTC.

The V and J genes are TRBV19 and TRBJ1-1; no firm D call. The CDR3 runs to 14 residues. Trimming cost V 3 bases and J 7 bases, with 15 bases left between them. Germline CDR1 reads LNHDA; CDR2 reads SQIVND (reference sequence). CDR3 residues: CASSMNNIGIEAFF. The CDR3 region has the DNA TGTGCCAGTAGTATGAATAACATCGGAATTGAAGCTTTCTTT.

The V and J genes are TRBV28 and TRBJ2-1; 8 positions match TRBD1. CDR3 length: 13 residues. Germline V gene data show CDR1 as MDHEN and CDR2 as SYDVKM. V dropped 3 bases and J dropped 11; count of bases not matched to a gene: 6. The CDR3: CASSLGQEFKQFF. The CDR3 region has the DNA TGTGCCAGCAGTTTGGGACAGGAATTTAAGCAGTTCTTC.

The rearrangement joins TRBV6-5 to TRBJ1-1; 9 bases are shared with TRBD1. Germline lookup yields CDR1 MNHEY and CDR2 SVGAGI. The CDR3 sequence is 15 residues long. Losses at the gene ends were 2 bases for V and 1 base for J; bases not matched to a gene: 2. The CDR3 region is CASSYRQGGNTEAFF. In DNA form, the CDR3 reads TGTGCCAGCAGTTACCGACAGGGGGGGAACACTGAAGCTTTCTTT.

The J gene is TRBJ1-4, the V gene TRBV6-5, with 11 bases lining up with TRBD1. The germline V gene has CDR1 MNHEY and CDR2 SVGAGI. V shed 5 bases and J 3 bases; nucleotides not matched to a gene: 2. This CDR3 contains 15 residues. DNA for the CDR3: TGTGCCAGCAGTCTGGACAGGGGGCCTAATGAAAAACTGTTTTTT. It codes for CASSLDRGPNEKLFF.

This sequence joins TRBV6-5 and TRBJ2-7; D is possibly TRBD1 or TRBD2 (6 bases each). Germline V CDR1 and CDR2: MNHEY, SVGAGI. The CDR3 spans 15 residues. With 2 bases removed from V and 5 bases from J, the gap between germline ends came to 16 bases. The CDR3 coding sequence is TGTGCCAGCAGTTACGCGGTGGGGGGCCGGGACGAGCAGTACTTC. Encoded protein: CASSYAVGGRDEQYF.

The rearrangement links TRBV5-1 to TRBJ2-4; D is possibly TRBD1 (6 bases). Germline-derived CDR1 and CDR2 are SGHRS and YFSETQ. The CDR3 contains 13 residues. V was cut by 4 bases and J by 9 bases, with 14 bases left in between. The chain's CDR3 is CASSQQGQGIQYF. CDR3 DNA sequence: TGCGCCAGCAGCCAACAGGGCCAGGGCATTCAGTACTTC.

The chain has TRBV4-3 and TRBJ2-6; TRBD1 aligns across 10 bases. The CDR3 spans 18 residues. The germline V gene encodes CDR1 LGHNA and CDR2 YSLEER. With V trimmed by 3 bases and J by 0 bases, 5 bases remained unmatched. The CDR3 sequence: CASSQNGQGVSGANVLTF. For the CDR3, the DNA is TGCGCCAGCAGCCAGAACGGACAGGGGGTCTCTGGGGCCAACGTCCTGACTTTC.

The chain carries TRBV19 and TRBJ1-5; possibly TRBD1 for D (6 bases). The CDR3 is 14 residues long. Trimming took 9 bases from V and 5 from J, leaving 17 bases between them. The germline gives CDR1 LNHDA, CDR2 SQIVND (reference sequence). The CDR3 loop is CASRPTGEDQPQHF. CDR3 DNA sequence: TGTGCCAGCCGACCGACAGGAGAAGATCAGCCCCAGCATTTT.

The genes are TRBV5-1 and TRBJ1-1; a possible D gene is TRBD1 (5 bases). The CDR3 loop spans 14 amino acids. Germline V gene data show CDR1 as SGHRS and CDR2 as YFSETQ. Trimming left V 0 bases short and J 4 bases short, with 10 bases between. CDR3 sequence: CASSLGGSFTEAFF. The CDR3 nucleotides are TGCGCCAGCAGCTTGGGGGGCAGCTTCACTGAAGCTTTCTTT. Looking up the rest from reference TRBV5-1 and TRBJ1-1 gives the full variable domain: KAGVTQTPRYLIKTRGQQVTLSCSPISGHRSVSWYQQTPGQGLQFLFEYFSETQRNKGNFPGRFSGRQFSNSRSEMNVSTLELGDSALYLCASSLGGSFTEAFFGQGTRLTVV.

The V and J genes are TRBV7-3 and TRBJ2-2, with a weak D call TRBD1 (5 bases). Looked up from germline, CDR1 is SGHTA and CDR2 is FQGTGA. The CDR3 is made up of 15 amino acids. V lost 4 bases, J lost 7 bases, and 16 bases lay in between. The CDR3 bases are TGTGCCAGCAGCTCCCAGGGTAACCCGAGCGGGGAGCTGTTTTTT. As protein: CASSSQGNPSGELFF.

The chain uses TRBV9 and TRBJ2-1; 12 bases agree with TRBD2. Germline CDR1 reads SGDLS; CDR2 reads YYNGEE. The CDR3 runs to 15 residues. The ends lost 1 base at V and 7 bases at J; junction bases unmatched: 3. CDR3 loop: CASSVLAGGRNEQFF. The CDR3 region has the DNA TGTGCCAGCAGCGTACTAGCGGGAGGGAGAAATGAGCAGTTCTTC.

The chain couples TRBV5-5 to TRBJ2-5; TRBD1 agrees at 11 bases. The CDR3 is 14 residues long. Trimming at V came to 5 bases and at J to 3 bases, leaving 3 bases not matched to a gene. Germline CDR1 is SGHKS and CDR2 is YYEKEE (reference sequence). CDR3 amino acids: CASRRTGGKETQYF. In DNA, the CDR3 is TGTGCCAGCAGAAGGACAGGGGGCAAAGAGACCCAGTACTTC. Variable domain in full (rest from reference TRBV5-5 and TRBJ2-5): DAGVTQSPTHLIKTRGQQVTLRCSPISGHKSVSWYQQVLGQGPQFIFQYYEKEERGRGNFPDRFSARQFPNYSSELNVNALLLGDSALYLCASRRTGGKETQYFGPGTRLLVL.

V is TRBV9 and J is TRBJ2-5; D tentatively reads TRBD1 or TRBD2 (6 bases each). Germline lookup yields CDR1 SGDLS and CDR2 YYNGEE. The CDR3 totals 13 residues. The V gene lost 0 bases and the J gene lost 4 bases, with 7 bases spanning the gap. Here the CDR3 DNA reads TGTGCCAGCAGCGTAGGGGGGGCAGAGACCCAGTACTTC. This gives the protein CASSVGGAETQYF.

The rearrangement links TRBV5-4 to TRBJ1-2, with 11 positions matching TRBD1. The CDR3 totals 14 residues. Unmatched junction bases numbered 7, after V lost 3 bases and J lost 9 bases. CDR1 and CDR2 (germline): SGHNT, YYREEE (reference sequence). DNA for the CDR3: TGTGCCAGCAGCTCCTGGACAGGGGGCTTGAGCTACACCTTC. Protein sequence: CASSSWTGGLSYTF.

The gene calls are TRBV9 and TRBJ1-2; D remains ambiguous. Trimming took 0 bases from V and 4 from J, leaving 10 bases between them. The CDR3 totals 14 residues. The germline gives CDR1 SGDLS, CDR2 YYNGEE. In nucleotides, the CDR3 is TGTGCCAGCAGCGTAGATGACCGAACCTATGGCTACACCTTC. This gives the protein CASSVDDRTYGYTF.

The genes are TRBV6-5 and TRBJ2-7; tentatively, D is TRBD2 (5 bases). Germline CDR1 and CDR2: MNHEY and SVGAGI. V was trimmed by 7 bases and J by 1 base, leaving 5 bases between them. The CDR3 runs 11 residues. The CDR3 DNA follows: TGTGCCAGCACGGGATCCTACGAGCAGTACTTC. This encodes CASTGSYEQYF.

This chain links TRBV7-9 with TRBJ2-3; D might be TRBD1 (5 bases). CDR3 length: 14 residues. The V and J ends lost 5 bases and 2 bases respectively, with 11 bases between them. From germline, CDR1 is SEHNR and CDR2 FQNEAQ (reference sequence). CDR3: CASSSGADTDTQYF. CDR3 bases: TGTGCCAGCAGCAGTGGGGCAGACACAGATACGCAGTATTTT.

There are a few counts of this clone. The CDR3 loop is CASSQGQGDYEQYF. Written as DNA, the CDR3 is TGTGCCAGCAGCCAGGGACAGGGGGACTACGAGCAGTACTTC. This rearrangement joins TRBV6-5 to TRBJ2-7; the match to TRBD1 covers 11 bases. The CDR3 spans 14 residues. Germline CDR1 MNHEY, CDR2 SVGAGI. With V trimmed by 6 bases and J by 3 bases, 4 bases remained unmatched.